This is a list of T cell receptor beta chains from one sample in a study of early T cells in non-severe SARS-CoV-2 infection. TCRdb re-called the 5' RACE reads with MiXCR, one entry per CDR3 protein. The sample includes some 78,000 distinct CDR3 sequences, around 13% seen only once; the top ten take around 6%. The sequenced sample was whole blood. The receptors come from an adult who was a healthcare worker with PCR-confirmed SARS-CoV-2 infection or an uninfected control (not recorded which). The CDR3 runs from the conserved cysteine through the conserved F or W. The D gene is left open where the match is weak. Clone size appears in some rows only: once, few, many, or a class for an expanded clone.

CDR3 protein: CSVRTGDTGELFF; CDR3 DNA: TGCAGCGTTCGGACAGGGGACACCGGGGAGCTGTTTTTT; V gene: TRBV29-1; D gene: TRBD1; clone size: many; J gene: TRBJ2-2
CDR3 protein: CASSPPILMETQYF; CDR3 DNA: TGTGCCAGCTCACCACCGATTCTTATGGAGACCCAGTACTTC; V gene: TRBV18; D gene: NA; clone size: few; J gene: TRBJ2-5
CDR3 protein: CASSLEGGTYNEQFF; CDR3 DNA: TGCGCCAGCAGCTTGGAGGGGGGTACCTACAATGAGCAGTTCTTC; V gene: TRBV5-1; D gene: NA; clone size: few; J gene: TRBJ2-1
CDR3 protein: CATSEPGLGHQYF; CDR3 DNA: TGTGCCACCAGTGAGCCCGGACTAGGTCATCAGTATTTT; V gene: TRBV24-1; D gene: TRBD2; clone size: NA; J gene: TRBJ2-3
CDR3 protein: CASTLTGSNQPQHF; CDR3 DNA: TGTGCCAGCACCTTGACAGGGTCAAATCAGCCCCAGCATTTT; V gene: TRBV6-1; D gene: TRBD1; clone size: NA; J gene: TRBJ1-5
CDR3 protein: CASSLARGGSYNEQFF; CDR3 DNA: TGTGCCAGCAGCTTAGCGCGGGGGGGCTCCTACAATGAGCAGTTCTTC; V gene: TRBV7-9; D gene: TRBD2; clone size: few; J gene: TRBJ2-1
CDR3 protein: CASNLQLGTDTQYF; CDR3 DNA: TGTGCCAGCAACCTTCAACTAGGGACAGATACGCAGTATTTT; V gene: TRBV7-2; D gene: NA; clone size: many; J gene: TRBJ2-3
CDR3 protein: CASSLGPQLGEQYF; CDR3 DNA: TGTGCCAGCAGTTTAGGGCCCCAACTCGGCGAGCAGTACTTC; V gene: TRBV28; D gene: NA; clone size: NA; J gene: TRBJ2-7
CDR3 protein: CASSTPAGPSTYGYTF; CDR3 DNA: TGCGCCAGCAGTACTCCAGCCGGCCCGAGCACCTATGGCTACACCTTC; V gene: TRBV10-1; D gene: NA; clone size: many; J gene: TRBJ1-2
CDR3 protein: CASSPQASTDTQYF; CDR3 DNA: TGTGCCAGCAGTCCGCAGGCTAGCACAGATACGCAGTATTTT; V gene: TRBV12-3/TRBV12-4; D gene: NA; clone size: few; J gene: TRBJ2-3
CDR3 protein: CASSSHRGGTSGSYNEQFF; CDR3 DNA: TGTGCCAGCAGCTCCCACCGGGGTGGGACTAGCGGGAGCTACAATGAGCAGTTCTTC; V gene: TRBV9; D gene: TRBD2; clone size: many; J gene: TRBJ2-1
CDR3 protein: CASSSGLAAAYEQYF; CDR3 DNA: TGTGCCAGCAGTTCCGGACTAGCGGCGGCCTACGAGCAGTACTTC; V gene: TRBV28; D gene: TRBD2; clone size: many; J gene: TRBJ2-7
CDR3 protein: CASSFGQTDTQYF; CDR3 DNA: TGTGCCAGCAGCTTCGGACAGACAGATACGCAGTATTTT; V gene: TRBV7-2; D gene: NA; clone size: NA; J gene: TRBJ2-3
CDR3 protein: CASSHATDTQYF; CDR3 DNA: TGTGCCAGCAGCCATGCCACAGATACGCAGTATTTT; V gene: TRBV4-2; D gene: NA; clone size: NA; J gene: TRBJ2-3
CDR3 protein: CASSLGAGPYNEQFF; CDR3 DNA: TGTGCCAGCAGCTTAGGAGCGGGACCCTACAATGAGCAGTTCTTC; V gene: TRBV7-9; D gene: TRBD2; clone size: NA; J gene: TRBJ2-1
CDR3 protein: CASITLDPSTDTQYF; CDR3 DNA: TGTGCCAGCATCACTCTGGATCCTAGCACAGATACGCAGTATTTT; V gene: TRBV6-1; D gene: NA; clone size: few; J gene: TRBJ2-3
CDR3 protein: CASSQDMNTEAFF; CDR3 DNA: TGCGCCAGCAGCCAAGACATGAACACTGAAGCTTTCTTT; V gene: TRBV4-1; D gene: NA; clone size: NA; J gene: TRBJ1-1
CDR3 protein: CASSRDNNSPLHF; CDR3 DNA: TGTGCCAGCAGCCGGGACAATAATTCACCCCTCCACTTT; V gene: TRBV6-4; D gene: NA; clone size: many; J gene: TRBJ1-6
CDR3 protein: CASSLTGGGTNTGELFF; CDR3 DNA: TGTGCCAGCAGCTTAACCGGCGGCGGTACGAACACCGGGGAGCTGTTTTTT; V gene: TRBV7-3; D gene: NA; clone size: NA; J gene: TRBJ2-2
CDR3 protein: CASSPGTRDSPLHF; CDR3 DNA: TGTGCCAGCAGTCCAGGGACGCGTGATTCACCCCTCCACTTT; V gene: TRBV6-4; D gene: NA; clone size: few; J gene: TRBJ1-6
CDR3 protein: CATNTGGGYNEKLFF; CDR3 DNA: TGTGCCACCAATACAGGGGGCGGCTATAATGAAAAACTGTTTTTT; V gene: TRBV6-6; D gene: TRBD1; clone size: few; J gene: TRBJ1-4
CDR3 protein: CSAVGRGAVRMDEQFF; CDR3 DNA: TGCAGTGCTGTTGGGAGGGGGGCCGTTCGGATGGATGAGCAGTTCTTC; V gene: TRBV20-1; D gene: NA; clone size: NA; J gene: TRBJ2-1
CDR3 protein: CASSPGLVITGELFF; CDR3 DNA: TGTGCCAGCAGTCCGGGACTAGTAATCACCGGGGAGCTGTTTTTT; V gene: TRBV2; D gene: TRBD2; clone size: NA; J gene: TRBJ2-2
CDR3 protein: CASSFIGAEQYF; CDR3 DNA: TGTGCCAGCAGCTTTATCGGGGCCGAGCAGTACTTC; V gene: TRBV5-5; D gene: NA; clone size: many; J gene: TRBJ2-7
CDR3 protein: CASSPRGWGNREADTQYF; CDR3 DNA: TGTGCCAGCAGCCCCCGAGGTTGGGGGAACCGGGAGGCGGATACGCAGTATTTT; V gene: TRBV11-2; D gene: TRBD2; clone size: few; J gene: TRBJ2-3
CDR3 protein: CASSLRRRSGTSVTSTDTQYF; CDR3 DNA: TGTGCCAGCAGCTTAAGGCGAAGAAGCGGGACTAGCGTTACTAGCACAGATACGCAGTATTTT; V gene: TRBV7-8; D gene: TRBD2; clone size: NA; J gene: TRBJ2-3
CDR3 protein: CASRNTNNSPLHF; CDR3 DNA: TGTGCCAGCAGGAACACGAATAATTCACCCCTCCACTTT; V gene: TRBV7-9; D gene: NA; clone size: many; J gene: TRBJ1-6
CDR3 protein: CASSLGDVLGYGTEAFF; CDR3 DNA: TGTGCCAGCAGCTTAGGTGACGTTTTGGGGTATGGCACTGAAGCTTTCTTT; V gene: TRBV7-6; D gene: NA; clone size: few; J gene: TRBJ1-1
CDR3 protein: CASSLRGMGTEAFF; CDR3 DNA: TGTGCCAGCAGCTTAAGGGGTATGGGGACTGAAGCTTTCTTT; V gene: TRBV7-3; D gene: NA; clone size: NA; J gene: TRBJ1-1
CDR3 protein: CASSQENGGPYEQYF; CDR3 DNA: TGCGCCAGCAGCCAAGAAAATGGGGGGCCCTACGAGCAGTACTTC; V gene: TRBV4-1; D gene: NA; clone size: few; J gene: TRBJ2-7
CDR3 protein: CASSPGTSGWNEQFF; CDR3 DNA: TGTGCCAGCAGCCCCGGGACTAGCGGATGGAACGAGCAGTTCTTC; V gene: TRBV11-3; D gene: TRBD2; clone size: few; J gene: TRBJ2-1
CDR3 protein: CASSLLQGRSGYTF; CDR3 DNA: TGTGCCAGCAGTTTACTCCAGGGACGTAGCGGCTACACCTTC; V gene: TRBV27; D gene: NA; clone size: many; J gene: TRBJ1-2
CDR3 protein: CASSRRAPGNEQFF; CDR3 DNA: TGTGCCAGCAGTAGAAGGGCTCCCGGCAATGAGCAGTTCTTC; V gene: TRBV12-3/TRBV12-4; D gene: NA; clone size: many; J gene: TRBJ2-1
CDR3 protein: CASSSGTDVSPLHF; CDR3 DNA: TGTGCCAGCTCGTCCGGGACAGACGTCTCACCCCTCCACTTT; V gene: TRBV18; D gene: TRBD1; clone size: NA; J gene: TRBJ1-6
CDR3 protein: CASSRTGVETEAFF; CDR3 DNA: TGTGCCAGCAGCCGAACAGGGGTGGAGACTGAAGCTTTCTTT; V gene: TRBV28; D gene: TRBD1; clone size: few; J gene: TRBJ1-1
CDR3 protein: CASSQAPGEETQYF; CDR3 DNA: TGCGCCAGCAGCCAAGCCCCGGGGGAGGAGACCCAGTACTTC; V gene: TRBV4-1; D gene: NA; clone size: few; J gene: TRBJ2-5
CDR3 protein: CASTAGLGSDTQYF; CDR3 DNA: TGTGCCAGCACCGCGGGGCTAGGCTCAGATACGCAGTATTTT; V gene: TRBV19; D gene: NA; clone size: few; J gene: TRBJ2-3
CDR3 protein: CASSLEGTTSTDTQYF; CDR3 DNA: TGTGCCAGCAGCTTAGAGGGGACTACCTCCACAGATACGCAGTATTTT; V gene: TRBV7-2; D gene: TRBD2; clone size: many; J gene: TRBJ2-3
CDR3 protein: CASRPTGTSGFYEQYF; CDR3 DNA: TGTGCCAGCAGACCGACCGGGACTAGCGGGTTCTACGAGCAGTACTTC; V gene: TRBV28; D gene: TRBD2; clone size: NA; J gene: TRBJ2-7
CDR3 protein: CASGWPSLLGQRLSYEQYF; CDR3 DNA: TGTGCTAGTGGTTGGCCCTCCTTGCTTGGACAGAGATTATCCTACGAGCAGTACTTC; V gene: TRBV12-5; D gene: NA; clone size: NA; J gene: TRBJ2-7
CDR3 protein: CASSLAPGGGPLNEQFF; CDR3 DNA: TGTGCCAGCAGCTTAGCTCCTGGCGGGGGCCCCCTAAATGAGCAGTTCTTC; V gene: TRBV7-2; D gene: NA; clone size: few; J gene: TRBJ2-1
CDR3 protein: CASSYEAQGFEQFF; CDR3 DNA: TGTGCCAGCAGTTACGAGGCCCAGGGATTTGAGCAGTTCTTC; V gene: TRBV6-2/TRBV6-3; D gene: NA; clone size: many; J gene: TRBJ2-1
CDR3 protein: CASSLEESSYEQYF; CDR3 DNA: TGTGCCAGCAGCTTAGAAGAGAGCTCCTACGAGCAGTACTTC; V gene: TRBV7-9; D gene: NA; clone size: NA; J gene: TRBJ2-7
CDR3 protein: CANSPGQGTDTQYF; CDR3 DNA: TGTGCCAACAGCCCCGGACAGGGGACAGATACGCAGTATTTT; V gene: TRBV5-6; D gene: TRBD1; clone size: NA; J gene: TRBJ2-3
CDR3 protein: CASSLSLSNPGGAFF; CDR3 DNA: TGTGCCAGCAGTTTGAGTTTGAGCAACCCAGGCGGAGCTTTCTTT; V gene: TRBV12-3/TRBV12-4; D gene: NA; clone size: NA; J gene: TRBJ1-1
CDR3 protein: CASTSKTGEDSPLHF; CDR3 DNA: TGCGCCAGCACATCAAAAACAGGGGAGGATTCACCCCTCCACTTT; V gene: TRBV10-2; D gene: TRBD1; clone size: many; J gene: TRBJ1-6